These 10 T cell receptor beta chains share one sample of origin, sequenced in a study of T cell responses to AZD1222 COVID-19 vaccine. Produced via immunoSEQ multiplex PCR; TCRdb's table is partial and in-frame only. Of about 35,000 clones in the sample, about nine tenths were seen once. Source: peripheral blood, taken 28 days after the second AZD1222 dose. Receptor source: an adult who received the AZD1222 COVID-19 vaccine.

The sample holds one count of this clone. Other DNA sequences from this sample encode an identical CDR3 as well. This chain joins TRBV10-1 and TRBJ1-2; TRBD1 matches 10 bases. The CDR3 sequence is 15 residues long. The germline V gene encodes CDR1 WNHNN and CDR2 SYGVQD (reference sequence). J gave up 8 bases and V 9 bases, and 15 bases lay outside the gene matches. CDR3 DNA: TGCGCCAGTAGTAGCACCGGGACAGGGGCCGGGGGCTACACCTTC. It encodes CASSSTGTGAGGYTF.

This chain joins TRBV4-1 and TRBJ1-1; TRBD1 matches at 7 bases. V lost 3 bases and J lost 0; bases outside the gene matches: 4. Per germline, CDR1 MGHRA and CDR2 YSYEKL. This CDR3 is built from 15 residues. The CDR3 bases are TGCGCCAGCAGCCAGGGACAGAGGATGAACACTGAAGCTTTCTTT. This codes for CASSQGQRMNTEAFF.

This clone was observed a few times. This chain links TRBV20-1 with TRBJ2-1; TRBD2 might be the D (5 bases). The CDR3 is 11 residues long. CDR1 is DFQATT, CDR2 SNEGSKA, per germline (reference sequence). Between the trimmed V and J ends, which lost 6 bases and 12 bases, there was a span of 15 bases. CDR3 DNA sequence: TGCAGTGCCGACACTAGGAGTGGGCAGTTCTTC. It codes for CSADTRSGQFF.

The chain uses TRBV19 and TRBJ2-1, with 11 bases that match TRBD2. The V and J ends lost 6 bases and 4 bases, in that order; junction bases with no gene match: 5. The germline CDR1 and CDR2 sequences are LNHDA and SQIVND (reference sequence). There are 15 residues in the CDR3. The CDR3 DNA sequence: TGTGCCAGTAGCCAAACTAGCGGGGGATACAATGAGCAGTTCTTC. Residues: CASSQTSGGYNEQFF.

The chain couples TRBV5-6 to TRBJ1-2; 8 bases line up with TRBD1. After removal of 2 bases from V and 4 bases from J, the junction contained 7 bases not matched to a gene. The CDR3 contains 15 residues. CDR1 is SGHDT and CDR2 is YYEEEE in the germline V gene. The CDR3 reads CASSFPRTGSYGYTF. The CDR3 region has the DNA TGTGCCAGCAGCTTTCCTAGGACAGGGAGCTATGGCTACACCTTC.

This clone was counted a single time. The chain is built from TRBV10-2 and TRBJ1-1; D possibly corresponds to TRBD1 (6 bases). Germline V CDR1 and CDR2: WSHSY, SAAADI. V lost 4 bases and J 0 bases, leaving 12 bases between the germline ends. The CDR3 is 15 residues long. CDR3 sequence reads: CASSVSQGMNTEAFF. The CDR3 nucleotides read TGCGCCAGCAGTGTGTCACAGGGTATGAACACTGAAGCTTTCTTT.

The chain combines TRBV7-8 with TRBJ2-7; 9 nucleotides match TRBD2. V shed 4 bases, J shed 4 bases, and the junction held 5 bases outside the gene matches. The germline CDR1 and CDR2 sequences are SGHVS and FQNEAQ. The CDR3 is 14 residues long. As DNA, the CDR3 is TGTGCCAGCAGCTCCGGCGGGGGGGCTTACGAGCAGTACTTC. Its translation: CASSSGGGAYEQYF.

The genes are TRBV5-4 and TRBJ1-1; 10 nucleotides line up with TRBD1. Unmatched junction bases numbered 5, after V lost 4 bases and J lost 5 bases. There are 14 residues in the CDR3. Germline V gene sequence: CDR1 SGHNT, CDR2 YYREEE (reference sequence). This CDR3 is CASSLRTGGTEAFF. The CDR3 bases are TGTGCCAGCAGCCTAAGGACAGGGGGGACTGAAGCTTTCTTT.

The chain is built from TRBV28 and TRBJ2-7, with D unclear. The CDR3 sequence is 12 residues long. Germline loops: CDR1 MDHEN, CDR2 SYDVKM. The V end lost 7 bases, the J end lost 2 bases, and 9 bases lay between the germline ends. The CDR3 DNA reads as TGTGCCAGCAATCAGAGGACCTACGAGCAGTACTTC. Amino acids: CASNQRTYEQYF.

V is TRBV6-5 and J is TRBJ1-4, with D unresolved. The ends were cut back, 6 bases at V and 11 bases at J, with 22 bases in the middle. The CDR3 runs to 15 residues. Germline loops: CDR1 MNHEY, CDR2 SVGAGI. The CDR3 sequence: CASSYGGRRSEKLFF. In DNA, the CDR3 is TGTGCCAGCAGCTACGGCGGGAGGAGGTCCGAGAAACTGTTTTTT.